These 28 T cell receptor beta chains were sequenced from one sample in a study of T cell responses to AZD1222 COVID-19 vaccine (dated by TCRdb to the early 2020s). Receptor libraries were prepared by the immunoSEQ multiplex PCR assay. Held by TCRdb, this immuneACCESS table contains in-frame sequences only and omits some clones. Under half of the omission traces to an unresolved V gene where checked; the cause of the rest is unknown. The sample table records tens of thousands of clones; 80% to 95% of these occur just once. Of the sample, 2.5% to 3.5% is held by the ten largest clones. The label giving this sample's time point can be read as: about 28 days (+/-7) after the second vaccine dose. Sample: peripheral blood, taken 28 days after the second AZD1222 dose. The receptor set was obtained from an adult who received the AZD1222 COVID-19 vaccine.

The gene calls are TRBV28 and TRBJ1-3, with no clear D. From germline, CDR1 is MDHEN and CDR2 SYDVKM. The CDR3 loop spans 16 amino acids. The V end was cut by 2 bases, the J end by 0 bases, with 11 bases between. CDR3 sequence reads: CASSLAMGSSGNTIYF. The DNA for the CDR3 is TGTGCCAGCAGTTTAGCGATGGGGTCCTCTGGAAACACCATATATTTT. Complete variable domain (other parts from reference TRBV28 and TRBJ1-3): DVKVTQSSRYLVKRTGEKVFLECVQDMDHENMFWYRQDPGLGLRLIYFSYDVKMKEKGDIPEGYSVSREKKERFSLILESASTNQTSMYLCASSLAMGSSGNTIYFGEGSWLTVV.

The V and J genes are TRBV19 and TRBJ2-7; 7 bases are a match to TRBD1. The CDR3 is 14 amino acids. Germline V lookup: CDR1 LNHDA, CDR2 SQIVND (reference sequence). V lost 3 bases, J lost 1 base, and 3 bases stayed unmatched. CDR3 coding DNA: TGTGCCAGTAGTATCTACAGGGGATCCTACGAGCAGTACTTC. It is translated as CASSIYRGSYEQYF. Full variable domain (rest looked up from reference TRBV19 and TRBJ2-7): DGGITQSPKYLFRKEGQNVTLSCEQNLNHDAMYWYRQDPGQGLRLIYYSQIVNDFQKGDIAEGYSVSREKKESFPLTVTSAQKNPTAFYLCASSIYRGSYEQYFGPGTRLTVT.

V is TRBV7-9 and J is TRBJ1-2; D remains unclear. The CDR3 covers 15 residues. The germline V gene has CDR1 SEHNR and CDR2 FQNEAQ (reference sequence). V lost 2 bases and J lost 0, with 10 bases in between. CDR3 residues: CASSLSHGSNYGYTF. CDR3 nucleotides: TGTGCCAGCAGCTTATCGCACGGATCTAACTATGGCTACACCTTC. The full variable domain, completed using reference TRBV7-9 and TRBJ1-2, is DTGVSQNPRHKITKRGQNVTFRCDPISEHNRLYWYRQTLGQGPEFLTYFQNEAQLEKSRLLSDRFSAERPKGSFSTLEIQRTEQGDSAMYLCASSLSHGSNYGYTFGSGTRLTVV.

This chain uses TRBV29-1 with TRBJ2-7; 8 bases match TRBD1. The CDR3 runs 12 residues. The germline CDR1 and CDR2 sequences are SQVTM and ANQGSEA. The J segment lost 6 bases and the V segment lost 7 bases, leaving 8 bases of the junction unmatched. CDR3 sequence reads: CSATETGGEQYF. The CDR3 region has the DNA TGCAGCGCCACTGAAACAGGGGGCGAGCAGTACTTC.

The chain employs TRBV19 and TRBJ2-1, with D possibly TRBD2 on 5 matching bases. The V and J ends lost 3 bases and 9 bases respectively, with 9 bases between them. CDR3 length: 12 residues. CDR1 LNHDA and CDR2 SQIVND come from the germline V gene (reference sequence). The CDR3 DNA reads TGTGCCAGTAGTATGGCGGGTAGTGAGCAGTTCTTC. This sequence encodes CASSMAGSEQFF.

This sequence joins TRBV15 and TRBJ2-4; D possibly uses TRBD1 or TRBD2 (5 bases each). This CDR3 spans 14 amino acids. Per germline, CDR1 LNHNV and CDR2 YYDKDF (reference sequence). Deletions cut 3 bases from V and 3 bases from J, with 9 bases between. The CDR3 region has the DNA TGTGCCACCAGCAGTTTGGGGGACAAAAACATTCAGTACTTC. Translated, it gives CATSSLGDKNIQYF.

The genes are TRBV18 and TRBJ1-1; TRBD1 matches 9 bases. The CDR3 extends over 15 amino acids. With 4 bases clipped from V and 1 base from J, the junction kept 4 bases outside the gene matches. Looked up from germline, CDR1 is KGHSH and CDR2 is LQKENI. The CDR3 DNA is TGTGCCAGCTCACGAAACAGGGGGCGGAACACTGAAGCTTTCTTT. This translates into CASSRNRGRNTEAFF.

CDR3 sequence reads: CSVESALGHGYGYTF. In DNA, the CDR3 is TGCAGCGTTGAATCGGCTCTGGGGCACGGCTATGGCTACACCTTC. The chain couples TRBV29-1 to TRBJ1-2; D may be TRBD1 (5 bases). The CDR3 loop spans 15 amino acids. Trimming pared 2 bases from V and 4 bases from J, leaving 17 bases between. The germline V gene encodes CDR1 SQVTM and CDR2 ANQGSEA.

The gene calls are TRBV28 and TRBJ1-1, with a possible D match to TRBD1 (5 bases). The CDR3 is made up of 12 amino acids. Between the trimmed V and J ends, which lost 10 bases and 5 bases, there was a span of 14 bases. Germline loops: CDR1 MDHEN, CDR2 SYDVKM. The CDR3 sequence: CATRSGPTEAFF. The CDR3, as DNA: TGTGCCACCCGGTCGGGGCCGACTGAAGCTTTCTTT.

The CDR3 spells CAWSGGLGNTIYF. For the CDR3, the DNA is TGTGCCTGGAGTGGAGGGCTCGGAAACACCATATATTTT. The chain combines TRBV30 with TRBJ1-3; D gene ambiguous. Trimming took 1 base from V and 4 from J, leaving 8 bases between them. Germline CDR1 GTSNPN, CDR2 SVGIG (reference sequence). CDR3 length: 13 amino acids.

Comments on this clone: The conserved phenylalanine or tryptophan is not found at the CDR3 terminus, so this likely reflects a read error. No DNA is shown, since the ends of the CDR3 on it are uncertain; the CDR3 is the one TCRdb lists. The V gene is TRBV18, the J gene TRBJ1-2; the tabulated D call, TRBD1, remains unverified against the DNA. The CDR3 has 12 residues if both end residues are counted. Germline V gives CDR1 KGHSH, CDR2 LQKENI. The CDR3 reads CASSGQDRGFYL.

The genes are TRBV6-5 and TRBJ1-3; tentative D call: TRBD1 (6 bases). The germline V gene encodes CDR1 MNHEY and CDR2 SVGAGI. This CDR3 contains 14 residues. The ends were cut back, 4 bases at V and 4 bases at J, with 11 bases in the middle. The CDR3, as DNA: TGTGCCAGCAGTTCAGGCAGGGGCGGAAACACCATATATTTT. It is translated as CASSSGRGGNTIYF.

The CDR3 sequence: CARTPGGPYEQFF. CDR3 nucleotide sequence: TGTGCCCGGACCCCGGGGGGGCCTTATGAGCAGTTCTTC. The chain recombines TRBV30 with TRBJ2-1; 8 positions match TRBD2. The germline V gene has CDR1 GTSNPN and CDR2 SVGIG (reference sequence). With 8 bases clipped from V and 8 bases from J, the junction kept 11 bases outside the gene matches. This CDR3 region has 13 residues.

The chain joins TRBV19 to TRBJ1-2, with TRBD1 matching 10 bases. V lost 5 bases to trimming and J lost 6 bases; unmatched junction nucleotides: 9. The CDR3 is made up of 15 amino acids. Looked up from germline, CDR1 is LNHDA and CDR2 is SQIVND (reference sequence). The CDR3 DNA reads TGTGCCAGTAGTCCCGACAGGGGGCGCTTGGATGGCTACACCTTC. Amino acid sequence: CASSPDRGRLDGYTF.

This CDR3 reads CASSYGTGGQETQYF. In DNA, the CDR3 is TGCGCCAGCAGCTACGGGACAGGGGGCCAAGAGACCCAGTACTTC. V and J are TRBV5-1 and TRBJ2-5; 11 bases agree with TRBD1. With 3 bases clipped from V and 1 base from J, the junction kept 2 bases outside the gene matches. CDR3 size: 15 residues. CDR1 and CDR2 from the germline V gene are SGHRS and YFSETQ. Variable domain in full (rest from reference TRBV5-1 and TRBJ2-5): KAGVTQTPRYLIKTRGQQVTLSCSPISGHRSVSWYQQTPGQGLQFLFEYFSETQRNKGNFPGRFSGRQFSNSRSEMNVSTLELGDSALYLCASSYGTGGQETQYFGPGTRLLVL.

The J gene is TRBJ1-5, the V gene TRBV6-6; a possible D gene is TRBD1 (5 bases). V was pared by 6 bases and J by 0 bases, with 12 bases between. There are 15 residues in the CDR3. Germline CDR1 and CDR2: MNHNY and SVGAGI (reference sequence). CDR3 sequence (DNA): TGTGCCAGCAGGTATCAGGGAGTTAGCAATCAGCCCCAGCATTTT. Residues: CASRYQGVSNQPQHF.

This chain uses TRBV10-3 with TRBJ1-2; perhaps TRBD1 as D (6 bases). The germline gives CDR1 ENHRY, CDR2 SYGVKD. V dropped 2 bases and J dropped 2 bases, with 12 bases sitting between them. This CDR3 comprises 15 residues. CDR3 DNA sequence: TGTGCCATCAGTGAGCAAGGCAGGGGAAACTATGGCTACACCTTC. Protein: CAISEQGRGNYGYTF.

The V and J genes are TRBV28 and TRBJ1-2; the D is unclear. The CDR3 sequence is 13 residues long. Trimming removed 5 bases at V and 8 bases at J, with 15 bases between. Germline V gene lookup returns CDR1 MDHEN and CDR2 SYDVKM. The CDR3 spells CASSVSSSRGYTF. CDR3 in DNA: TGTGCCAGCAGTGTCTCCAGCTCCAGGGGCTACACCTTC.

The gene calls are TRBV2 and TRBJ1-4; D might be TRBD1 (6 bases). V dropped 2 bases and J dropped 3 bases, with 10 bases sitting between them. The CDR3 is 15 amino acids. The germline V gene encodes CDR1 SNHLY and CDR2 FYNNEI. CDR3 loop: CASSEQGLPNEKLFF. Written as DNA, the CDR3 is TGTGCCAGCAGTGAACAGGGGTTGCCTAATGAAAAACTGTTTTTT.

The chain carries TRBV9 and TRBJ2-6, with D tentatively TRBD1 (6 bases). The CDR3 is made up of 17 amino acids. Trimming shortened V by 3 bases and J by 0 bases, and 13 bases separated the two germline ends. Per germline, CDR1 SGDLS and CDR2 YYNGEE. The CDR3 loop is CASSAGTRSSGANVLTF. The CDR3 DNA reads TGTGCCAGCAGCGCCGGGACAAGAAGCTCTGGGGCCAACGTCCTGACTTTC. The complete variable domain, with remaining parts taken from reference TRBV9 and TRBJ2-6, reads DSGVTQTPKHLITATGQRVTLRCSPRSGDLSVYWYQQSLDQGLQFLIQYYNGEERAKGNILERFSAQQFPDLHSELNLSSLELGDSALYFCASSAGTRSSGANVLTFGAGSRLTVL.

The chain is built from TRBV11-2 and TRBJ1-2, with D perhaps TRBD1 (5 bases). Germline CDR1 and CDR2: SGHAT and FQNNGV. CDR3 length: 15 amino acids. Trimming removed 3 bases from V and 4 bases from J, with 15 bases in between. CDR3 sequence (DNA): TGTGCCAGCAGCTTGGGACTCCGGCGGGGCTATGGCTACACCTTC. Its translation is CASSLGLRRGYGYTF.

The chain has TRBV3-1 (or the pseudogene TRBV3-2) and TRBJ1-6; D remains ambiguous. Germline lookup yields CDR1 LGHDT and CDR2 YNNKEL (reference sequence). There are 14 residues in the CDR3. V lost 2 bases and J 7 bases, leaving 9 bases between the germline ends. The CDR3 sequence: CASSQTLRNSPLHF. CDR3 bases: TGTGCCAGCAGCCAAACCTTAAGAAATTCACCCCTCCACTTT.

There are a few counts of this clone. The chain has TRBV24-1 and TRBJ1-6; no clear D gene. This CDR3 has 16 amino acids. V gave up 4 bases and J gave up 9 bases, with 18 bases separating them. Germline V gene sequence: CDR1 KGHDR, CDR2 SFDVKD. CDR3 sequence reads: CATSDPPGRILSPLHF. The CDR3, as DNA: TGTGCCACCAGTGACCCACCCGGACGTATCCTTTCACCCCTCCACTTT.

This clone was found once. CDR3 residues: CASSLGQAQETQYF. The DNA for the CDR3 is TGTGCCAGCAGCTTAGGACAAGCCCAAGAGACCCAGTACTTC. This sequence joins TRBV11-1 and TRBJ2-5; unclear D gene. The CDR3 length is 14 residues. The germline V gene encodes CDR1 SGHAT and CDR2 FQDESV (reference sequence). V dropped 1 base and J dropped 1 base, with 7 bases sitting between them.

V is TRBV7-3 and J is TRBJ1-1; D remains ambiguous. The CDR3 is made up of 13 amino acids. V was pared by 3 bases and J by 5 bases, with 10 bases between. Germline V gene lookup returns CDR1 SGHTA and CDR2 FQGTGA. The CDR3 spells CASSLIMGTEAFF. The DNA for the CDR3 is TGTGCCAGCAGCTTGATAATGGGGACTGAAGCTTTCTTT.

The CDR3 sequence is CASSRQQGLVTGELFF. CDR3 coding DNA: TGTGCCAGCAGCCGACAACAGGGGCTTGTCACCGGGGAGCTGTTTTTT. The chain combines TRBV3-1 (or the pseudogene TRBV3-2) with TRBJ2-2, with 7 nucleotides matching TRBD1. The CDR3 runs 16 residues. CDR1 is LGHDT, CDR2 YNNKEL, per germline (reference sequence). V shed 4 bases, J shed 4 bases, and the junction held 9 bases outside the gene matches.

This rearrangement joins TRBV5-4 to TRBJ2-7, with 9 nucleotides matching TRBD1. V lost 7 bases, J lost 1 base, and 6 bases stayed unmatched. Per the germline V gene, CDR1 is SGHNT and CDR2 is YYREEE (reference sequence). The CDR3 covers 14 residues. The CDR3 is CASGYRGLSYEQYF. CDR3 DNA: TGTGCCAGCGGGTACAGGGGGCTATCCTACGAGCAGTACTTC.

The chain employs TRBV21-1 and TRBJ1-6; the table names TRBD1, a call not compared with the DNA. TRBV21-1 is flagged as a pseudogene. The CDR3 has 18 amino acids. For the CDR3, the DNA is TGTGCCAGCAGCAAACGGAGAGGGGGCGAATCGTATAATTCACCCCTCCACTTT. Its protein is CASSKRRGGESYNSPLHF.